The 19 T cell receptor beta chains given below trace back to one sample, sequenced in a study of blood T cell repertoires in COVID-19. Here immunoSEQ multiplex PCR was the method, and the copy in TCRdb shows in-frame clones only, minus some. The sample holds under 150,000 clones, roughly 84% seen once. The sample consisted of PBMCs or T cells enriched from blood (not recorded which). Receptor source: a woman between 50 and 59 years old who had been exposed to COVID-19.

There are a few counts of this clone. V is TRBV6-5 and J is TRBJ2-5, with a possible D match to TRBD2 (5 bases). The CDR3 loop spans 15 amino acids. Trimming shortened V by 5 bases and J by 1 base, and 14 bases separated the two germline ends. In germline, CDR1 is MNHEY, CDR2 SVGAGI. CDR3 DNA sequence: TGTGCCAGCAGTCCGTCGGGAACGGCCCAAGAGACCCAGTACTTC. Translation: CASSPSGTAQETQYF.

V and J are TRBV27 and TRBJ2-7; 7 bases fit TRBD1. The junction had 4 bases not matched to a gene; V was cut back by 5 bases and J by 0 bases. This CDR3 has 14 amino acids. Germline CDR1 MNHEY, CDR2 SMNVEV (reference sequence). The CDR3 DNA is TGTGCCAGCAGTACCAGGGGGTCCTCCTACGAGCAGTACTTC. Translation: CASSTRGSSYEQYF.

The V call is TRBV7-2, the J call TRBJ2-3; 7 bases align to TRBD2. Per the germline V gene, CDR1 is SGHTA and CDR2 is FQGNSA. This CDR3 comprises 15 residues. V was clipped by 1 base and J by 2 bases; unmatched bases: 3. Written as DNA, the CDR3 is TGTGCCAGCAGCTTAGGTGGGGGGGTCACAGATACGCAGTATTTT. Translating it yields CASSLGGGVTDTQYF.

The CDR3 is CATIDGVKGIKNEQFF. The CDR3 nucleotides read TGTGCCACCATCGACGGCGTAAAGGGGATCAAGAATGAGCAGTTCTTC. V gene TRBV15 combines with J gene TRBJ2-1, with D tentatively TRBD1 (5 bases). Germline CDR1 and CDR2: LNHNV and YYDKDF (reference sequence). With 7 bases removed from V and 7 bases from J, the gap between germline ends came to 23 bases. The CDR3 sequence is 16 residues long.

V gene TRBV19 combines with J gene TRBJ1-2; 7 nucleotides match TRBD1. This CDR3 comprises 12 residues. V gave up 10 bases and J gave up 3 bases; unmatched junction bases: 5. Germline values: CDR1 LNHDA, CDR2 SQIVND (reference sequence). The chain's CDR3 is CAIADRDYGYTF. In DNA, the CDR3 is TGTGCCATCGCAGACAGGGACTATGGCTACACCTTC.

This chain uses TRBV19 with TRBJ1-3, with D perhaps matching TRBD1 (5 bases). The CDR3 consists of 15 residues. Germline V gene sequence: CDR1 LNHDA, CDR2 SQIVND (reference sequence). Trimming removed 5 bases from V and 3 bases from J, with 14 bases in between. The CDR3 reads CASSPTAGIGNTIYF. The CDR3 DNA sequence: TGTGCCAGTAGTCCGACAGCTGGAATTGGAAACACCATATATTTT.

The chain links TRBV19 to TRBJ2-3; TRBD1 might be the D (5 bases). Germline CDR1 and CDR2: LNHDA and SQIVND (reference sequence). V shed 5 bases and J shed 0 bases, with 15 bases lying between them. This CDR3 is built from 16 residues. CDR3 protein: CASSLGPLTSTDTQYF. The CDR3 nucleotides are TGTGCCAGTAGTTTGGGGCCACTCACTAGCACAGATACGCAGTATTTT.

The chain couples TRBV6-5 to TRBJ2-4; D is possibly TRBD2 (7 bases). Per the germline V gene, CDR1 is MNHEY and CDR2 is SVGAGI. V was pared by 3 bases and J by 1 base, with 13 bases between. The CDR3 is made up of 16 amino acids. CDR3 loop: CASSYSRGAAKNIQYF. CDR3 coding DNA: TGTGCCAGCAGTTATAGCCGGGGGGCTGCCAAAAACATTCAGTACTTC.

The gene calls are TRBV12-5 and TRBJ1-1, with 8 bases fitting TRBD1. The CDR3 is made up of 15 amino acids. The junction had 5 bases not matched to a gene; V was cut back by 0 bases and J by 5 bases. In germline, CDR1 is LGHNT, CDR2 FRNRAP. The CDR3 DNA follows: TGTGCTAGTGGTTTGGTACGTACAGGGGGGACTGAAGCTTTCTTT. Translating it yields CASGLVRTGGTEAFF.

The chain carries TRBV27 and TRBJ2-2; 7 positions match TRBD1. In germline, CDR1 is MNHEY, CDR2 SMNVEV (reference sequence). The J segment lost 2 bases and the V segment lost 5 bases, leaving 14 bases of the junction unmatched. The CDR3 runs 18 residues. This CDR3 is CASSLKQGKGRNTGELFF. The CDR3 nucleotides read TGTGCCAGCAGTCTAAAACAGGGGAAGGGACGAAACACCGGGGAGCTGTTTTTT.

In its sample, this clone was seen once. Here the CDR3 DNA reads TGTGCCAGCAGCCGGAGGGACTTGGGGGATACGCAGTATTTT. Its protein is CASSRRDLGDTQYF. This chain connects TRBV5-6 to TRBJ2-3, with D perhaps TRBD2 (6 bases). The V gene's germline CDR1 is SGHDT and CDR2 YYEEEE. There are 14 residues in the CDR3. V shed 4 bases and J shed 6 bases, with 15 bases lying between them.

The chain employs TRBV3-1 (or the pseudogene TRBV3-2) and TRBJ2-1; possibly TRBD2 for D (5 bases). The germline V and J ends were trimmed by 1 base and 3 bases, with 10 bases remaining between them. Germline V gene sequence: CDR1 LGHDT, CDR2 YNNKEL (reference sequence). The CDR3 length is 15 residues. In DNA, the CDR3 is TGTGCCAGCAGCCAAGGAGTCGGGGACTACAATGAGCAGTTCTTC. It specifies CASSQGVGDYNEQFF.

The chain links TRBV6-4 to TRBJ2-1; 9 bases are a match to TRBD2. From germline, CDR1 is MRHNA and CDR2 SNTAGT. The CDR3 extends over 16 amino acids. V lost 3 bases to trimming and J lost 4 bases; unmatched junction nucleotides: 7. The CDR3 here is CASSELAGAQYNEQFF. In DNA form, the CDR3 reads TGTGCCAGCAGTGAATTAGCGGGAGCTCAATACAATGAGCAGTTCTTC.

The chain uses TRBV19 and TRBJ2-7; a possible D gene is TRBD2 (6 bases). This CDR3 is built from 14 residues. V lost 5 bases and J lost 4, with 15 bases in between. CDR1 is LNHDA, CDR2 SQIVND, per germline (reference sequence). CDR3 residues: CASSSEGRAYEQYF. The CDR3 nucleotides are TGTGCCAGTAGTTCGGAGGGCAGGGCATACGAGCAGTACTTC.

The rearrangement joins TRBV19 to TRBJ2-7; D is perhaps TRBD1 (5 bases). Per the germline V gene, CDR1 is LNHDA and CDR2 is SQIVND (reference sequence). V was pared by 3 bases and J by 0 bases, with 9 bases between. The CDR3 runs to 14 residues. The CDR3 DNA is TGTGCCAGTAGTATCAGGGCAAGCTCCTACGAGCAGTACTTC. It translates to CASSIRASSYEQYF.

The rearrangement uses TRBV7-2 and TRBJ2-7; D gene ambiguous. V lost 4 bases, J lost 6 bases, and 13 bases lay in between. The CDR3 consists of 13 residues. Germline V CDR1 and CDR2: SGHTA, FQGNSA. In DNA form, the CDR3 reads TGTGCCAGCAGCTCCAAGATGGGCTCCGAGCAGTACTTC. It is translated as CASSSKMGSEQYF. Looking up the rest from reference TRBV7-2 and TRBJ2-7 gives the full variable domain: GAGVSQSPSNKVTEKGKDVELRCDPISGHTALYWYRQSLGQGLEFLIYFQGNSAPDKSGLPSDRFSAERTGGSVSTLTIQRTQQEDSAVYLCASSSKMGSEQYFGPGTRLTVT.

This chain uses TRBV5-4 with TRBJ2-2, with TRBD2 matching 11 bases. Trimming removed 0 bases from V and 2 bases from J; junction bases left unmatched: 6. CDR1 and CDR2 from the germline V gene are SGHNT and YYREEE (reference sequence). The CDR3 is made up of 18 amino acids. This CDR3 reads CASSLAPGLAANTGELFF. The CDR3 DNA follows: TGTGCCAGCAGCTTGGCACCGGGACTAGCGGCAAACACCGGGGAGCTGTTTTTT.

The chain employs TRBV4-3 and TRBJ1-4, with 9 nucleotides matching TRBD1. V dropped 3 bases and J dropped 7; count of bases not matched to a gene: 6. This CDR3 has 15 residues. The germline V gene encodes CDR1 LGHNA and CDR2 YSLEER. This chain's CDR3 is CASSQSGTGLEKLFF. The DNA of the CDR3 is TGCGCCAGCAGCCAGTCCGGGACAGGGCTTGAAAAACTGTTTTTT.

This clone has a single count. The gene calls are TRBV6-5 and TRBJ2-1; 9 positions match TRBD2. CDR3 size: 16 residues. V shed 2 bases, J shed 0 bases, and the junction held 2 bases outside the gene matches. Germline assignment: CDR1 MNHEY and CDR2 SVGAGI. CDR3 sequence reads: CASSYLSGSSYNEQFF. In nucleotides, the CDR3 is TGTGCCAGCAGTTACCTTAGCGGGAGCTCCTACAATGAGCAGTTCTTC.